This T cell receptor (beta chain) was retrieved from a study of CD8+CD57+ T cells in acquired aplastic anemia. The template used for profiling TCR beta VDJ and CDR3 was genomic DNA. TCRdb re-called the reads with MiXCR, one entry per CDR3 protein. The data contain about 200,000 distinct CDR3 sequences, 34% of them singletons. Trimming removed 3 bases from V and 2 bases from J, with 7 bases in between. The CDR3 extends over 13 amino acids. There are many counts of this clonotype. Source material: sorted CD4+, CD8+, or CD8+CD57+ T cells (not recorded which) from PBMCs. This clonotype was sampled from a human donor in good health, serving as a control. J is TRBJ1-2 and V is TRBV12-3 or TRBV12-4; possibly TRBD1 for D (5 bases). CDR3 DNA: TGTGCCAGCAGTTTGGGGGACAACTATGGCTACACCTTC. Protein: CASSLGDNYGYTF.